This T cell receptor beta chain was recovered during a study of blood T cell repertoires in COVID-19. Study overall: COVID-19 samples from acute and convalescent phases originated in the United States, Italy and Spain.

The junction had 9 bases not matched to a gene; V was cut back by 6 bases and J by 7 bases. Germline loops: CDR1 SNHLY, CDR2 FYNNEI. The CDR3 covers 14 residues. Patients from Seattle were sampled longitudinally, starting during active infection. In the original workflow: Amplification of reference gene primers was used by the study to estimate nucleated cell counts. The repertoire was sequenced with immunoSEQ multiplex PCR; TCRdb's copy has only in-frame clones and lacks some. That table supplies the V and J calls and clone size; D and trimming were determined from the DNA. Altogether 200,000 to 250,000 clones are present, 70% to 90% being singletons, with the ten largest covering roughly 10%.

The rearrangement links TRBV2 to TRBJ2-5; 9 nucleotides agree with TRBD1. The receptor's source is a man in his forties or fifties with COVID-19, enrolled during active disease. Sequenced sample: peripheral blood. The CDR3 sequence: CASSVTGGLGTQYF. CDR3 in DNA: TGTGCCAGCAGCGTTACAGGGGGCTTAGGGACCCAGTACTTC. Full variable domain (outside the CDR3, taken from reference TRBV2 and TRBJ2-5): EPEVTQTPSHQVTQMGQEVILRCVPISNHLYFYWYRQILGQKVEFLVSFYNNEISEKSEIFDDQFSVERPDGSNFTLKIRSTKLEDSAMYFCASSVTGGLGTQYFGPGTRLLVL.